The source of this T cell receptor beta chain is a study of OX40 agonist ivuxolimab in advanced cancers. V was shortened by 10 bases and J by 2 bases, with 14 bases between the two germline ends. This CDR3 has 13 amino acids. From germline, CDR1 is SGHNT and CDR2 YENEEA. This clone was detected only once. Sequencing was performed with immunoSEQ multiplex PCR; in TCRdb, only in-frame clones are kept and a portion is missing. The sample has about 76,000 clones, roughly nine tenths seen once; the top ten hold over 10%. The chain couples TRBV11-3 to TRBJ2-5; TRBD2 is a possible D gene (5 bases). The source material was CD4+ or CD8+ T cells sorted from blood, sampled in a trial of the OX40 agonist ivuxolimab. This sequence originates from an adult with an advanced solid tumor such as melanoma, head and neck, liver or kidney cancer. The CDR3 nucleotides are TGTGCCACCCGTCACCGAGGGCAAGAGACCCAGTACTTC. It specifies CATRHRGQETQYF. Using reference TRBV11-3 and TRBJ2-5 for the parts outside the CDR3, the full variable domain is EAGVVQSPRYKIIEKKQPVAFWCNPISGHNTLYWYLQNLGQGPELLIRYENEEAVDDSQLPKDRFSAERLKGVDSTLKIQPAELGDSAVYLCATRHRGQETQYFGPGTRLLVL.